This is a list of T cell receptor beta chains from one sample in a study of blood T cell repertoires in COVID-19. The method was immunoSEQ multiplex PCR; TCRdb's version includes in-frame clones alone and lacks a portion of them. The sample records more than 110,000 clones, about 86% being singletons. Sequenced sample: peripheral blood. The receptors shown here come from a human donor in a cohort sampled during active COVID-19. The CDR3 runs from the conserved cysteine through the conserved F or W. The order of the fields is clone size, J gene, D gene, V gene, CDR3 DNA, CDR3 protein. A D gene is named only where the DNA matches it firmly. Size is omitted from some rows. Given values are once, few, many or a class for expanded clones.

size: -; J: TRBJ1-3; D: -; V: TRBV7-6; DNA: TGTGCCAGCAGCTTAGGATGGGGGGTTGCTGGAAACACCATATATTTT; CDR3: CASSLGWGVAGNTIYF
size: -; J: TRBJ1-6; D: -; V: TRBV14; DNA: TGTGCCAGCAGCCACTTCAGACAGCGCTCCTATAATTCACCCCTCCACTTT; CDR3: CASSHFRQRSYNSPLHF
size: -; J: TRBJ2-7; D: -; V: TRBV5-1; DNA: TGCGCCAGCAGCCACGACAACTACGAGCAGTACTTC; CDR3: CASSHDNYEQYF
size: -; J: TRBJ1-1; D: -; V: TRBV6-5; DNA: TGTGCCAGCAGCCAGGGACTCAGGAACACTGAAGCTTTCTTT; CDR3: CASSQGLRNTEAFF
size: -; J: TRBJ1-2; D: -; V: TRBV29-1; DNA: TGTAGCTCCTCCACTTCTAACTATGGCTACACCTTC; CDR3: CSSSTSNYGYTF
size: -; J: TRBJ2-1; D: TRBD1; V: TRBV6-5; DNA: TGTGCCAGCAGTTACACCGGGACAGACCAAAATGAGCAGTTCTTC; CDR3: CASSYTGTDQNEQFF
size: -; J: TRBJ2-7; D: -; V: TRBV6-2/TRBV6-3; DNA: TGTGCCAGCAGTCCGACGACAGGCCTCATAAGGGAGCAGTACTTC; CDR3: CASSPTTGLIREQYF
size: -; J: TRBJ2-7; D: TRBD1; V: TRBV9; DNA: TGTGCCAGCAGCGTCGGGACAGGGAAGCTTTACGAGCAGTACTTC; CDR3: CASSVGTGKLYEQYF
size: once; J: TRBJ1-2; D: -; V: TRBV12-3/TRBV12-4; DNA: TGTGCCAGCAGTGGACAACCCTATGGCTACACCTTC; CDR3: CASSGQPYGYTF
size: -; J: TRBJ1-1; D: -; V: TRBV11-2; DNA: TGTGCCAGCAGCTTAAGTGGACAGCCGAACACTGAAGCTTTCTTT; CDR3: CASSLSGQPNTEAFF
size: -; J: TRBJ1-2; D: TRBD1; V: TRBV5-6; DNA: TGTGCCAGCAGCTACAACGGACAGGGCTATGGCTACACCTTC; CDR3: CASSYNGQGYGYTF
size: -; J: TRBJ2-3; D: -; V: TRBV5-1; DNA: TGCGCCAGCACGGGACTCCCTGCTAGCACAGATACGCAGTATTTT; CDR3: CASTGLPASTDTQYF
size: -; J: TRBJ2-2; D: -; V: TRBV5-6; DNA: TGTGCCAGCAGCCGACTAGAGAACACCGGGGAGCTGTTTTTT; CDR3: CASSRLENTGELFF
size: few; J: TRBJ1-5; D: -; V: TRBV7-9; DNA: TGTGCCAGCAGCTTGGGGGGAACCGATCAGCCCCAGCATTTT; CDR3: CASSLGGTDQPQHF
size: -; J: TRBJ2-3; D: TRBD2; V: TRBV29-1; DNA: TGCAGCGTTGAAGGGCTAGCGGGGGGTTATCGCACAGATACGCAGTATTTT; CDR3: CSVEGLAGGYRTDTQYF
size: -; J: TRBJ1-2; D: -; V: TRBV28; DNA: TGTGCCAGCAGCCCCAGAGGGCGATCCTATGGCTACACCTTC; CDR3: CASSPRGRSYGYTF
size: once; J: TRBJ1-5; D: TRBD1; V: TRBV5-1; DNA: TGCGCCAGCAGCACGACAGGGGTCGGTGATCAGCCCCAGCATTTT; CDR3: CASSTTGVGDQPQHF
size: -; J: TRBJ2-3; D: TRBD2; V: TRBV6-6; DNA: TGTGCCAGCAGTTACCTCGGGGGGGTTACAGATACGCAGTATTTT; CDR3: CASSYLGGVTDTQYF
size: -; J: TRBJ2-7; D: -; V: TRBV3-1/TRBV3-2; DNA: TGTGCCAGCAGCCCCTCCACGACAGGCACCTACGAGCAGTACTTC; CDR3: CASSPSTTGTYEQYF
size: -; J: TRBJ1-5; D: -; V: TRBV3-1/TRBV3-2; DNA: TGTGCCAGCAGCCAAAACTGGGACATTAGCAATCAGCCCCAGCATTTT; CDR3: CASSQNWDISNQPQHF
size: once; J: TRBJ2-7; D: TRBD1; V: TRBV20-1; DNA: TGCAGTGCTAGTGTAAGGGATTGGACAGGGGGTATCTACGAGCAGTACTTC; CDR3: CSASVRDWTGGIYEQYF
size: -; J: TRBJ1-1; D: -; V: TRBV11-2; DNA: TGTGCCAGCAGCTCCCTCACGGGTATGGGTATGAACACTGAAGCTTTCTTT; CDR3: CASSSLTGMGMNTEAFF
size: -; J: TRBJ2-7; D: TRBD2; V: TRBV28; DNA: TGTGCCAGCAGTCCTCCAGGACTAGCGGGGGGGAGGGAGCAGTACTTC; CDR3: CASSPPGLAGGREQYF
size: once; J: TRBJ1-1; D: -; V: TRBV6-5; DNA: TGTGCCAGCAGTTACGCAAGCATCATGAACACTGAAGCTTTCTTT; CDR3: CASSYASIMNTEAFF
size: -; J: TRBJ2-7; D: TRBD1; V: TRBV5-5; DNA: TGTGCCAGCAGTATTATTAGGCGGACAGGGGCTGCCTACGAGCAGTACTTC; CDR3: CASSIIRRTGAAYEQYF
size: few; J: TRBJ2-6; D: TRBD1; V: TRBV7-9; DNA: TGTGCCAGCAGCCGGACAGGGATTAGGGTCGACGGGGCCAACGTCCTGACTTTC; CDR3: CASSRTGIRVDGANVLTF
size: -; J: TRBJ2-4; D: -; V: TRBV11-2; DNA: TGTGCCAGCAGCTTAATAACGCCAACAGGCATTCAGTACTTC; CDR3: CASSLITPTGIQYF
size: -; J: TRBJ2-5; D: TRBD2; V: TRBV5-8; DNA: TGTGCCAGCAGCTCGGGACTAGCAGGGACCCACCAAGAGACCCAGTACTTC; CDR3: CASSSGLAGTHQETQYF
size: -; J: TRBJ2-7; D: -; V: TRBV3-1/TRBV3-2; DNA: TGTGCCAGCAGCCTCGGGTTGGAGCAGTACTTC; CDR3: CASSLGLEQYF
size: -; J: TRBJ2-3; D: -; V: TRBV28; DNA: TGTGCCACCCTCCAAGGGGACAATTCTACAGATACGCAGTATTTT; CDR3: CATLQGDNSTDTQYF
size: -; J: TRBJ1-4; D: TRBD1; V: TRBV9; DNA: TGTGCCAGCAGCCCCTCCGGGACAGGATCAGAAAAACTGTTTTTT; CDR3: CASSPSGTGSEKLFF
size: -; J: TRBJ1-5; D: -; V: TRBV5-1; DNA: TGCGCCAGCAGCTTGTCGTCGCTGGAGCAGCCCCAGCATTTT; CDR3: CASSLSSLEQPQHF
size: -; J: TRBJ1-2; D: TRBD1; V: TRBV7-9; DNA: TGTGCCAGCAGCTGGGACAGGGACGGCGGCTACACCTTC; CDR3: CASSWDRDGGYTF
size: -; J: TRBJ1-6; D: TRBD1; V: TRBV12-5; DNA: TGTGCTAGTGGTTTGGGACTCCTCCGGGACAGGGACAATTCACCCCTCCACTTT; CDR3: CASGLGLLRDRDNSPLHF
size: -; J: TRBJ2-7; D: TRBD2; V: TRBV4-2; DNA: TGTGCCAGCAGCCACCAGGGACTAGCGGGGGGGCGGGAGCAGTACTTC; CDR3: CASSHQGLAGGREQYF
size: -; J: TRBJ1-5; D: TRBD1; V: TRBV7-8; DNA: TGTGCCAGCAGCTTGTCCGGGACAGTCAGCAATCAGCCCCAGCATTTT; CDR3: CASSLSGTVSNQPQHF
size: -; J: TRBJ2-2; D: TRBD1; V: TRBV18; DNA: TGTGCCAGCTCACCACCGACAGGGGGCCTTGGCGGGGAGCTGTTTTTT; CDR3: CASSPPTGGLGGELFF